Sequencing of this TCR beta chain was carried out in a study of breast tumors, draining lymph nodes, adjacent tissues. Breast cancer patients provided tissue from their axillary draining lymph nodes. This clonotype turned up a few times. Its matching antigen is unknown. The CDR3 runs to 20 residues. The V gene's germline CDR1 is MNHEY and CDR2 SMNVEV (reference sequence). J gave up 4 bases and V 5 bases, and 22 bases lay outside the gene matches. TCRdb re-called the multiplex PCR reads with MiXCR, one entry per CDR3 protein. The table includes 180,000 or so distinct CDR3 sequences, around 35% detected once. Points from the study as a whole: The lymph node origin of tumor T cells was framed as consistent with a hypothesis, not demonstrated. Most tumor T cells seemingly derive from lymph node, then expand in tumor. Tumor repertoires ranked between lymph nodes and nontumor tissue in diversity, with V and J gene preferences.

The sample taken for sequencing was axillary lymph node tissue. The V gene is TRBV27, the J gene TRBJ2-7, with 11 bases lining up with TRBD1. The origin of this receptor is a female donor with breast cancer. Some clones in this sample may be carry-over from other donors' samples. The CDR3 is CASSQSSGTGGAGRRYEQYF. The CDR3 region has the DNA TGTGCCAGCAGTCAAAGCTCCGGGACAGGGGGGGCGGGAAGGCGTTACGAGCAGTACTTC.